The 10 T cell receptor beta chains reported below all come from one sample, sequenced in a study of T cell repertoires in cytomegalovirus infection. TCRdb used MiXCR to reprocess the reads, holding one entry per CDR3 protein. The sample has some 900,000 distinct CDR3 sequences, approximately 32% seen once; the top ten hold under 15%. No antigen has been identified for these receptors. Sequenced material: cultured CD8+ T cells from PBMCs, taken from culture after CMV antigen stimulation. The receptor set was obtained from a human donor in good health (CMV status not recorded). Some clones in this sample may be carry-over from other donors' samples.

The rearrangement links TRBV4-3 to TRBJ2-3; D ambiguous. The CDR3 loop spans 14 amino acids. Germline V gene lookup returns CDR1 LGHNA and CDR2 YSLEER. V was shortened by 0 bases and J by 2 bases, with 6 bases between the two germline ends. CDR3 coding DNA: TGCGCCAGCAGCCAAGAAGACTTCACAGATACGCAGTATTTT. Residues: CASSQEDFTDTQYF.

This clonotype occurred many times. The V gene is TRBV5-6, the J gene TRBJ2-7; 7 bases map to TRBD1. CDR3 size: 15 residues. V lost 4 bases, J lost 0 bases, and 7 bases stayed unmatched. Germline V gene sequence: CDR1 SGHDT, CDR2 YYEEEE. CDR3 amino acids: CASSHRGRISYEQYF. The CDR3 bases are TGTGCCAGCAGCCACAGGGGCCGAATCTCCTACGAGCAGTACTTC.

This clonotype was found many times. The chain employs TRBV7-2 and TRBJ1-1; perhaps TRBD1 as D (5 bases). V dropped 5 bases and J dropped 3 bases, with 10 bases sitting between them. Germline values: CDR1 SGHTA, CDR2 FQGNSA. The CDR3 sequence is 13 residues long. The CDR3 DNA follows: TGTGCCAGCAGCCTAAGACAGTACACTGAAGCTTTCTTT. As protein: CASSLRQYTEAFF.

The gene calls are TRBV6-5 and TRBJ1-2; unclear D gene. The germline gives CDR1 MNHEY, CDR2 SVGAGI. The CDR3 runs 13 residues. Trimming removed 2 bases at V and 6 bases at J, with 10 bases between. The CDR3, as DNA: TGTGCCAGCAGTTACACGCAGGCACATGGCTACACCTTC. This translates into CASSYTQAHGYTF.

This clonotype showed up many times. V and J are TRBV7-2 and TRBJ1-5; no firm D call. V was shortened by 3 bases and J by 0 bases, with 15 bases between the two germline ends. Germline V gives CDR1 SGHTA, CDR2 FQGNSA. The CDR3 extends over 17 amino acids. CDR3 DNA: TGTGCCAGCAGCTTGGGGAGGTTACAGAATAGCAATCAGCCCCAGCATTTT. It is translated as CASSLGRLQNSNQPQHF.

The chain employs TRBV5-1 and TRBJ2-3; a weak D match, TRBD2 (5 bases). This CDR3 is 16 amino acids long. CDR1 and CDR2 (germline): SGHRS, YFSETQ. The V gene lost 1 base and the J gene lost 0 bases, with 12 bases spanning the gap. CDR3 in DNA: TGCGCCAGCAGCTTGCCCCTCGGGGAAAGCACAGATACGCAGTATTTT. It yields the protein CASSLPLGESTDTQYF.

This clonotype was seen at least ten times. This chain uses TRBV7-2 with TRBJ2-3; possible D gene TRBD2, 5 bases. The CDR3 covers 14 residues. Deletions cut 5 bases from V and 6 bases from J, with 15 bases between. CDR1 and CDR2 (germline): SGHTA, FQGNSA. CDR3 sequence: CASSIWTGGDTQYF. The CDR3, as DNA: TGTGCCAGCAGCATCTGGACGGGCGGGGATACGCAGTATTTT.

This clonotype occurred a few times. DNA of the CDR3: TGTGCCAGCAGGTCGACAGGAGATACGCAGTATTTT. It encodes CASRSTGDTQYF. The chain has TRBV12-3 or TRBV12-4 and TRBJ2-3; maybe TRBD1 (6 bases). V was clipped by 6 bases and J by 5 bases, with 9 bases between them. The CDR3 runs 12 residues.

This clonotype was seen only a few times. The rearrangement links TRBV27 to TRBJ1-2; TRBD1 aligns across 7 bases. The CDR3 consists of 15 residues. Germline CDR1 reads MNHEY; CDR2 reads SMNVEV (reference sequence). Unmatched junction bases numbered 8, after V lost 7 bases and J lost 0 bases. The CDR3 nucleotides read TGTGCCAGCACTAATAACAGGGGACCTAACTATGGCTACACCTTC. Translating it yields CASTNNRGPNYGYTF.

This clonotype came up many times. CDR3 sequence: CASSPRLSYEQYF. The CDR3 nucleotides are TGTGCCAGCAGCCCGCGACTCTCCTACGAGCAGTACTTC. V usage is TRBV7-9 and J usage is TRBJ2-7; D remains unclear. CDR3 length: 13 amino acids. The V end lost 5 bases, the J end lost 0 bases, and 8 bases lay between the germline ends. Germline V gene lookup returns CDR1 SEHNR and CDR2 FQNEAQ (reference sequence).